A single T cell receptor (beta chain) is shown here with its context. The antigen is undetermined. By UMI-labeled 5' RACE, the TCR beta libraries were made. For each CDR3 protein, TCRdb gives one entry from its re-call of the 5' RACE reads, without DNA. Its listing shows around 11,000 distinct CDR3 sequences. The entry originates in a study of human CD8 memory T cell subsets. Study results and caveats: Estimated Chao1 values suggested that diversity was greater among stem-like memory T cells than among precursor exhausted T cells. For stem-like memory and precursor exhausted T cells, diversity was similarly high, which was not true of effector memory cells.

The PBMC were obtained by density gradient separation from buffy coats of healthy donors. Enrichment for total CD8+ T cells was performed by negative magnetic separation. Germline CDR1 MDHEN, CDR2 SYDVKM. The CDR3 has 18 amino acids. The rearrangement joins TRBV28 to TRBJ2-7; TCRdb reports TRBD2, a call that lacks DNA to check it against. Material for sequencing was CD8+ T cells from PBMCs. The sequence derives from a human donor in good health. The CDR3 region is CASSFQGLAGDSSYEQYF.